Below, 6 T cell receptor beta chains from the same sample are listed, as sequenced in a study of blood T cells in healthy people across ages. Primers used in a second PCR of about 7 to 12 cycles were a sample-barcoded 5' primer and a J-beta primer mix. In TCRdb, the 5' RACE reads were re-called with MiXCR into one record per CDR3 protein. Seen here are about 650,000 distinct CDR3 sequences, about 30% observed once, and the top ten hold less than 20%. Sequenced sample: blood. The receptors originated from a woman older than 75 in good health.

This clonotype has ten or more counts. The V gene is TRBV29-1, the J gene TRBJ2-1, with 9 bases matching TRBD1. The CDR3 length is 15 residues. Germline V gene data show CDR1 as SQVTM and CDR2 as ANQGSEA. Trimming took 7 bases from V and 6 from J; bases not matched to a gene: 13. CDR3 DNA: TGCAGCGCCACAGGGGGCAGAAACATCGGCAATGAGCAGTTCTTC. Translation gives CSATGGRNIGNEQFF.

The chain carries TRBV6-5 and TRBJ1-2; D is perhaps TRBD1 (5 bases). The CDR3 spans 13 residues. V was shortened by 6 bases and J by 7 bases, with 15 bases between the two germline ends. CDR1 MNHEY and CDR2 SVGAGI come from the germline V gene. CDR3 in amino acids: CASRRAGPGGYTF. CDR3 coding DNA: TGTGCCAGCAGGCGGGCGGGGCCCGGTGGCTACACCTTC.

This clonotype was counted many times. This rearrangement joins TRBV20-1 to TRBJ2-5; 14 positions match TRBD2. The germline V gene encodes CDR1 DFQATT and CDR2 SNEGSKA (reference sequence). The CDR3 length is 15 residues. V lost 6 bases and J lost 0; bases outside the gene matches: 3. CDR3 sequence (DNA): TGCAGTGCGGGACTAGCGGGGGTGTACCAAGAGACCCAGTACTTC. It codes for CSAGLAGVYQETQYF.

The rearrangement uses TRBV20-1 and TRBJ1-2; D gene uncertain. The CDR3 runs 11 residues. The germline V and J ends were trimmed by 6 bases and 8 bases, with 13 bases remaining between them. In germline, CDR1 is DFQATT, CDR2 SNEGSKA (reference sequence). CDR3: CSAQSGSGYTF. CDR3 DNA sequence: TGCAGTGCCCAGTCGGGAAGCGGCTACACCTTC.

The rearrangement joins TRBV7-2 to TRBJ2-1; 9 nucleotides align to TRBD2. From germline, CDR1 is SGHTA and CDR2 FQGNSA. V lost 8 bases and J lost 9; bases outside the gene matches: 17. There are 16 residues in the CDR3. This CDR3 is CASGVTPGTSSSEQFF. CDR3 coding DNA: TGTGCCAGCGGCGTAACCCCCGGGACTAGCTCAAGTGAGCAGTTCTTC.

For this clonotype: Mismatch with germline at one junction end may stem from a read error. The rearrangement uses TRBV5-5 and TRBJ1-1; D might be TRBD1 (5 bases). CDR1 is SGHKS, CDR2 YYEKEE, per germline (reference sequence). The CDR3 totals 12 residues. For the CDR3, the DNA is TGTGCCTGCAGCAGGAGGGGAACTGAAGCTTTCTTT. Its translation is CACSRRGTEAFF.